Sequencing of this T cell receptor (beta chain) was carried out in a study of blood T cell repertoires in COVID-19 (dated by TCRdb to the early 2020s). With respect to the entire study: The collaborator samples originated in the United States, Italy and Spain and spanned the acute and convalescent phases of COVID-19. The samples were drawn from the first 160 participants of the ongoing ImmuneRACE study and from 1,254 subjects provided by 6 global collaborators. HLA class I and class II types, where available, came from metadata supplied by the sample provider rather than from assay-based typing. The prospective study material was composed of cDNA or gDNA derived from T cells, B-cell-depleted T cells, or PBMCs. The repertoires were released in a freely available public database intended as a resource for research on the immune response to SARS-CoV-2. Nearly every sample came with metadata listing a de-identified subject ID, COVID-19 status, age in years and sex. Subjects who had been exposed to COVID-19, were actively infected with it, or had recovered from it provided the deeply sampled blood TCRbeta repertoires that made up the dataset.

Whole blood was collected in K2EDTA tubes by collaborating institutions according to the institutions' own protocols. For TCRbeta analysis, collaborators shipped samples in one of three forms: frozen whole blood, isolated PBMCs, or DNA extracted from either of those sample types. Findings and caveats that apply to the study as a whole: How much clinical and demographic metadata was included differed by source and by participant, and the metadata was provided uncurated.

TCRbeta CDR3 regions were amplified from genomic DNA using the immunoSEQ Assay, a bias-controlled multiplex PCR. Under the source paper's analysis protocol: The number of nucleated cells in each sample was estimated by amplification of reference gene primers within the assay. To quantify the absolute abundance of each unique TCRbeta CDR3 rearrangement, sequence reads were collapsed and filtered. For each sample, productive Simpson clonality was calculated by taking the square root of Simpson's diversity index across productive rearrangements. The table comes from immuneACCESS by way of TCRdb, which keeps in-frame sequences with V and J called. Part of the clones is missing from these tables; in studies checked, under half for an unresolved V gene and the rest for unknown reasons. The V and J calls and the clone size are those of that table, but D and trimming were determined from the DNA. The sample has a few hundred thousand clones on record, roughly nine tenths of them singletons. The leading ten clones occupy about 5.9% of the sample.

The CDR3 has 15 amino acids, counting the end cysteine and phenylalanine. CDR3 DNA is the only sequence kept; it has 45 bases, read in frame from the first base. V and J lose 6 bases and 5 bases, and a span of 17 bases separates them. The germline V gene sets CDR1 to MDHEN and CDR2 to SYDVKM. With regard to this clone: Its binding antigen is unknown. There are no base qualities to consult, and no much larger clone falls within one base.

The specimen sequenced was peripheral blood. Recombination joined TRBV28 with TRBJ1-5, with no confident D gene call. The clonotype originates from a man in his sixties with acute or convalescent COVID-19. CDR3 region: CASSQRRRVDQPQHF. The bases read TGTGCCAGCAGCCAAAGGCGACGGGTCGATCAGCCCCAGCATTTT.